Below, 7 T cell receptor beta chains from the same sample are listed, as sequenced in a study of blood T cell repertoires in COVID-19 (dated by TCRdb to about 2020). Library preparation was by the immunoSEQ multiplex PCR assay. What TCRdb holds here is the immuneACCESS table cut down to in-frame rearrangements. Part of the clones is not present; checked against another copy, under half of the missing clones reflect an unresolved V gene, and the others are unexplained. Across this sample there are 30,000 or so clones, with 80% to 90% seen only once. The ten largest clones take up approximately 6% of the sample. The material sequenced was peripheral blood. Receptors were obtained from an elderly woman with active or convalescent COVID-19.

Sample share makes this clone large. The rearrangement uses TRBV6-5 and TRBJ2-7, with TRBD1 matching 7 bases. CDR1 and CDR2 from the germline V gene are MNHEY and SVGAGI. CDR3 length: 15 residues. With V trimmed by 6 bases and J by 5 bases, 13 bases remained unmatched. In nucleotides, the CDR3 is TGTGCCAGCAGGGCCGGGACAGCGGCAGGTAACGAGCAGTACTTC. It is translated as CASRAGTAAGNEQYF.

The genes are TRBV11-2 and TRBJ2-1; 8 bases fit TRBD2. The CDR3 runs 16 residues. V gave up 6 bases and J gave up 1 base; unmatched junction bases: 8. Germline values: CDR1 SGHAT, CDR2 FQNNGV. The CDR3 sequence: CASRYSGALSYNEQFF. DNA for the CDR3: TGTGCCAGCAGATATAGCGGGGCCCTGTCCTACAATGAGCAGTTCTTC.

The chain has TRBV7-2 and TRBJ2-1; D is unresolved. Per the germline V gene, CDR1 is SGHTA and CDR2 is FQGNSA. Trimming left V 1 base short and J 8 bases short, with 12 bases between. The CDR3 spans 14 residues. The CDR3 nucleotides are TGTGCCAGCAGCTTAGTTTCTAGAGGCCATGAGCAGTTCTTC. Translating it yields CASSLVSRGHEQFF.

The chain's CDR3 is CASSLGTSGLADTQYF. The CDR3, as DNA: TGTGCCAGCAGCCTAGGGACTAGCGGGTTGGCAGATACGCAGTATTTT. The chain uses TRBV7-7 and TRBJ2-3; 12 bases line up with TRBD2. CDR3 length: 16 amino acids. V shed 5 bases and J 4 bases; nucleotides not matched to a gene: 7. Germline V gene data show CDR1 as SSHAT and CDR2 as FNYEAQ (reference sequence).

This clone has a handful of counts. J is TRBJ1-3 and V is TRBV7-9; TRBD1 might be the D (6 bases). CDR3 length equals 17 residues. Trimming stripped 2 bases from V and 0 bases from J, with 14 bases between. Germline V gives CDR1 SEHNR, CDR2 FQNEAQ (reference sequence). CDR3 sequence reads: CASSLFAARGSGNTIYF. Here the CDR3 DNA reads TGTGCCAGCAGCTTATTCGCGGCCAGGGGCTCTGGAAACACCATATATTTT.

This chain links TRBV6-1 with TRBJ2-1, with a possible D match to TRBD2 (5 bases). In germline, CDR1 is MNHNS, CDR2 SASEGT. This CDR3 has 13 amino acids. The V gene lost 1 base and the J gene lost 9 bases, with 10 bases spanning the gap. CDR3: CASSEVGVSEQFF. CDR3 nucleotide sequence: TGTGCCAGCAGTGAAGTCGGGGTCAGTGAGCAGTTCTTC.

This chain uses TRBV18 with TRBJ1-1; TRBD1 matches 8 bases. Germline V gene lookup returns CDR1 KGHSH and CDR2 LQKENI. The CDR3 is 17 amino acids. With 2 bases clipped from V and 1 base from J, the junction kept 9 bases outside the gene matches. The CDR3 DNA reads as TGTGCCAGCTCACCAATCCGGTCAGGGGGCGAGAACACTGAAGCTTTCTTT. Protein: CASSPIRSGGENTEAFF.